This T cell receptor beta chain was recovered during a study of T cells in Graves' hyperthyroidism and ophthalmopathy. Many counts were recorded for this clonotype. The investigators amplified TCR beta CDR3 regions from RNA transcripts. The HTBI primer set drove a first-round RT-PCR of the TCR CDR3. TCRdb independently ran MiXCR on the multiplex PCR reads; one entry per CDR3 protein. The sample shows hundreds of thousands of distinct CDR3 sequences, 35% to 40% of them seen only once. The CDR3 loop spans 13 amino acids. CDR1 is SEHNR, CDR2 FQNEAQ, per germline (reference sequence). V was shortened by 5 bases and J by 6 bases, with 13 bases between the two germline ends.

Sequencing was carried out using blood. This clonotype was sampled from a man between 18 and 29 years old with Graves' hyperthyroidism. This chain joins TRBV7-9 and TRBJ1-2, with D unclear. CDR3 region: CASSQAQPHGYTF. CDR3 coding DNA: TGTGCCAGCAGCCAAGCCCAGCCCCATGGCTACACCTTC.